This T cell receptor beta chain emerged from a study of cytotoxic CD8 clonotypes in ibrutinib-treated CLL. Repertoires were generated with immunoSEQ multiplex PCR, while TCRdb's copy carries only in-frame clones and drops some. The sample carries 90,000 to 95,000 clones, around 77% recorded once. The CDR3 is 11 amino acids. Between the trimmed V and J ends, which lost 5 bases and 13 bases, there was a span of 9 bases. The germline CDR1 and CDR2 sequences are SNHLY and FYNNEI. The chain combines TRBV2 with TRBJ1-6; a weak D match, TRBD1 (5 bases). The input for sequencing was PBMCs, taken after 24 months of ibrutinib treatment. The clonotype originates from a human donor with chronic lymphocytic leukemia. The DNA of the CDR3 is TGTGCCAGCAGTCTTAAGGGGCCCCTCCACTTT. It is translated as CASSLKGPLHF.